This T cell receptor (beta chain) originates from a study of PD-L1 blockade in urothelial cancer. The repertoire was sequenced with immunoSEQ multiplex PCR; TCRdb's copy has only in-frame clones and lacks some. The table lists tens of thousands of clones, 82% of them singletons. This CDR3 comprises 18 residues. The junction had 10 bases not matched to a gene; V was cut back by 2 bases and J by 2 bases. Germline lookup yields CDR1 MGHRA and CDR2 YSYEKL. Time point described: pretreatment peripheral blood. Sequencing was performed on PBMCs, taken around atezolizumab (anti-PD-L1) treatment. The receptor was isolated from a man aged 55 to 70 with urothelial cancer. The chain employs TRBV4-1 and TRBJ2-3; 10 nucleotides agree with TRBD2. The CDR3 DNA follows: TGCGCCAGCAGCCAATGGAGACTAGCGGGCGTTAACACAGATACGCAGTATTTT. It encodes CASSQWRLAGVNTDTQYF.